The entry below describes one TCR beta chain. This entry comes from a study of blood T cell repertoires in COVID-19. Overall study context: Acute-phase and convalescent COVID-19 samples originated in the United States, Italy and Spain. PBMCs, B-cell-depleted T cells, or T cells were the source of the cDNA or gDNA that made up the material.

The germline CDR1 and CDR2 sequences are DFQATT and SNEGSKA (reference sequence). The CDR3 is 11 amino acids. The V gene lost 5 bases and the J gene lost 6 bases, with 8 bases spanning the gap. How the authors handled the data: For nucleated cells, counts were estimated from reference gene primer amplification. The repertoire was sequenced with immunoSEQ multiplex PCR; TCRdb's copy has only in-frame clones and lacks some. D and trimming were read from the DNA, whereas the V and J calls and clone size are those reported in that table. The sample has approximately 120,000 clones, approximately 86% seen once; the top ten hold about 16%.

This TCR derives from a woman between 45 and 65 years old who had recovered from COVID-19. The sequenced material came from peripheral blood. The chain recombines TRBV20-1 with TRBJ2-1; D is perhaps TRBD1 (5 bases). CDR3 nucleotide sequence: TGCAGTGCTCTCAGGGTCAATGAGCAGTTCTTC. This gives the protein CSALRVNEQFF.